This T cell receptor (beta chain) was captured by sequencing in a study of T-cell reconstitution after alpha-beta-depleted transplantation in children. This sample's TCRbeta library carried unique molecular identifier barcodes. TCRdb re-called the PCR reads with MiXCR, one entry per CDR3 protein. The table includes approximately 980,000 distinct CDR3 sequences, about 29% detected once. Regarding the study as a whole: Expanded clones from the graft, numbering several hundred, reportedly supplied alpha-beta T cells about two months after transplant. Day-60 TCRbeta diversity that was high in some patients was derived from surviving recipient T cells and thymic progenitors. Newly produced T cells mostly provided counts and TCRbeta diversity after one year, as hyperexpanded clones declined.

As regards this clonotype: No antigen is known for it.

The V segment lost 5 bases and the J segment 10 bases; nucleotides outside the gene matches: 5. CDR3 length: 13 residues. The TCR comes from a boy younger than two who had a stem cell transplant for SCID, so the T cells may come from the graft donor. The starting material was PBMCs, mostly from graft donor cells, obtained 360 days after TCRalphabeta/CD19-depleted stem cell transplant. V is TRBV12-3 or TRBV12-4 and J is TRBJ1-6; 7 bases agree with TRBD1. The CDR3 DNA reads TGTGCCAGCAGTCGGACAGGCACCTCACCCCTCCACTTT. Translating it yields CASSRTGTSPLHF.